This TCR beta chain was captured by sequencing in a study of cytomegalovirus exposure and HLA in healthy donors. Study findings and constraints: HLA alleles were associated with 16,000 or so TCR beta sequences in a later analysis at 0.05 false discovery rate.

In the PCR, 60 Vbeta and 13 Jbeta primers were used. TCRdb's table, derived via immunoSEQ multiplex PCR, lists solely in-frame clones and lacks some. The data show 110,000 or so clones, about 64% seen once. The CDR3 totals 14 residues. J was trimmed by 4 bases and V by 7 bases; bases with no gene match: 8. CDR1 and CDR2 (germline): SEHNR, FQNEAQ (reference sequence). Concerning this clone itself: The antigen remains unidentified.

Sequenced: PBMCs. The chain combines TRBV7-9 with TRBJ1-1; 8 bases are a match to TRBD1. The TCR was taken from a man aged 18-30 years in good health and CMV-seropositive. Written as DNA, the CDR3 is TGTGCCAGCACCAGGACAGGGTCCAGCACTGAAGCTTTCTTT. This codes for CASTRTGSSTEAFF.